Included here is one TCR beta chain sequence, with context. Data came from immunoSEQ multiplex PCR; TCRdb stores just in-frame clones and leaves some out. The table has 180,000 or so clones, just over 90% seen once; the top ten hold 1% to 1.5%. The CDR3 totals 13 residues. The ends were cut back, 6 bases at V and 0 bases at J, with 5 bases in the middle. The V gene's germline CDR1 is SNHLY and CDR2 FYNNEI. The source of the sample is a study of T cell responses to AZD1222 COVID-19 vaccine. The clonotype was recovered from an adult who received the AZD1222 COVID-19 vaccine. The chain employs TRBV2 and TRBJ2-2, with unresolved D. Sequencing used peripheral blood, obtained 28 days after the second AZD1222 dose. The CDR3 DNA is TGTGCCAGCAGACAATCGAACACCGGGGAGCTGTTTTTT. Translation gives CASRQSNTGELFF.